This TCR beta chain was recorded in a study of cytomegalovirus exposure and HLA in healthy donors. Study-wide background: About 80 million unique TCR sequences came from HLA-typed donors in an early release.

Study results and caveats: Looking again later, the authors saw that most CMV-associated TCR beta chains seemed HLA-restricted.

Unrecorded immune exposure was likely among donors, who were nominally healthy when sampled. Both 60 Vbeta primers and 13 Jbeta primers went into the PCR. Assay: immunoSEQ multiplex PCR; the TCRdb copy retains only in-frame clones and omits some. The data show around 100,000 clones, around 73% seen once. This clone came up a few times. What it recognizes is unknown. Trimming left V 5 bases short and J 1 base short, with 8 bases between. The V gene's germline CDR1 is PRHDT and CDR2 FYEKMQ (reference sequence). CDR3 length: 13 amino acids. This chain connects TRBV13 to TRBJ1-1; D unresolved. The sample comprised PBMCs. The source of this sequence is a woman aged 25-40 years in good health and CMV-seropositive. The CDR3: CASSPPRNTEAFF. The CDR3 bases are TGTGCCAGCAGCCCTCCCCGGAACACTGAAGCTTTCTTT.